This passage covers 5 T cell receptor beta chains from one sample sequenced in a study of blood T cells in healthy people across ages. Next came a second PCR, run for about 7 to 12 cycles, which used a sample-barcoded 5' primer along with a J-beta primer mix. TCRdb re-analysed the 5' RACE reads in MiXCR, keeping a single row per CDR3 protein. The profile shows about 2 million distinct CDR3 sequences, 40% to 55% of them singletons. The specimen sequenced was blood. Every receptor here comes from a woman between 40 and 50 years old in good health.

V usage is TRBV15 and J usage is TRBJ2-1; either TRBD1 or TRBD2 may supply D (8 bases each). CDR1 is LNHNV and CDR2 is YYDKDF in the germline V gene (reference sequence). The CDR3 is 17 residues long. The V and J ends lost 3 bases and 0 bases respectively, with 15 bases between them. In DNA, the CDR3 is TGTGCCACCAGCAGGAACAGGGGGACTAGCTCCTACAATGAGCAGTTCTTC. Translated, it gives CATSRNRGTSSYNEQFF.

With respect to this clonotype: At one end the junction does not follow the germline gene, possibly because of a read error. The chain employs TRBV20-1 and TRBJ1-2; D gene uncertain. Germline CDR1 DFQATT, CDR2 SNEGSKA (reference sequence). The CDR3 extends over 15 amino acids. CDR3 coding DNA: TGCAATGCTAGAGACGCCGCCGGGGAAAACTATGGCTACACCTTC. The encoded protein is CNARDAAGENYGYTF.

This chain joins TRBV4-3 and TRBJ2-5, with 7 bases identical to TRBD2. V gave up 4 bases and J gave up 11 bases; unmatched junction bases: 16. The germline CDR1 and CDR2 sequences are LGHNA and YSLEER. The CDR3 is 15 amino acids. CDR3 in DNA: TGCGCCAGCAGCCGGGACTGGGCAGGGAGGGATGAGCAGTACTTC. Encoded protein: CASSRDWAGRDEQYF.

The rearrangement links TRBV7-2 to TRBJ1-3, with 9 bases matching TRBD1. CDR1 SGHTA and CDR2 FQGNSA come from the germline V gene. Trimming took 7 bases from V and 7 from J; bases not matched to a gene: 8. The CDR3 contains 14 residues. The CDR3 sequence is CASTRDRGGNTIYF. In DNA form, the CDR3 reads TGTGCCAGCACCCGAGACAGGGGGGGTAACACCATATATTTT.

CDR3 sequence (DNA): TGTGCCAGCAGTTTGAGAGGGGGCGGTAAAAACATTCAGTACTTC. The encoded protein is CASSLRGGGKNIQYF. The chain carries TRBV12-3 or TRBV12-4 and TRBJ2-4; TRBD1 matches 7 bases. Trimming cost V 3 bases and J 4 bases; bases outside gene matches: 6. This CDR3 region has 15 residues.